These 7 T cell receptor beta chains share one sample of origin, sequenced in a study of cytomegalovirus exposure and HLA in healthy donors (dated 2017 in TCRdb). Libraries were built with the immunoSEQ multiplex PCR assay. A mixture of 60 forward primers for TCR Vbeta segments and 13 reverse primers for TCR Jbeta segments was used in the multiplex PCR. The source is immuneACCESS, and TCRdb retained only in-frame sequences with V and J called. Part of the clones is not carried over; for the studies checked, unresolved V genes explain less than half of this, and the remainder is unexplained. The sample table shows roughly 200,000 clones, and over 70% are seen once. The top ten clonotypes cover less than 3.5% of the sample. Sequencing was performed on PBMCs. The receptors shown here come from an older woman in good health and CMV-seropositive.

The CDR3 protein is CASSLGTSGTTDTQYF. CDR3 DNA: TGCGCCAGCAGCTTGGGAACTAGCGGGACTACAGATACGCAGTATTTT. The chain couples TRBV5-1 to TRBJ2-3; 10 bases align to TRBD2. From germline, CDR1 is SGHRS and CDR2 YFSETQ. J gave up 3 bases and V 0 bases, and 4 bases lay outside the gene matches. This CDR3 has 16 residues.

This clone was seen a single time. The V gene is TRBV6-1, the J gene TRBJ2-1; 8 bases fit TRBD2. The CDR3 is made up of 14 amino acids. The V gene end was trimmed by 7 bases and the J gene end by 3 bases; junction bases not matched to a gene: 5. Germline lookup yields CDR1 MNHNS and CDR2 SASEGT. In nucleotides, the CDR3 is TGTGCCAGCAAACTAGCGGCAAACTACAATGAGCAGTTCTTC. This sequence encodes CASKLAANYNEQFF.

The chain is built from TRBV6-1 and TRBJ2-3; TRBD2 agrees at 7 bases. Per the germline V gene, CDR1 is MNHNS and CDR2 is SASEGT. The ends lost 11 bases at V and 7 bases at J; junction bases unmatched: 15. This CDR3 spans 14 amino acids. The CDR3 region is CAVRGPRGDHTQYF. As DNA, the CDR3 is TGTGCCGTAAGAGGACCTCGGGGGGACCATACGCAGTATTTT.

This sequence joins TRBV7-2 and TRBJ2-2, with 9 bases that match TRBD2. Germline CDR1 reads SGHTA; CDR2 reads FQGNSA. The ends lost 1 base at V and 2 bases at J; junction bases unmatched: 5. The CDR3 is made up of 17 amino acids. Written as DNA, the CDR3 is TGTGCCAGCAGCTTAGTGGGACTAGCAGCAAACACCGGGGAGCTGTTTTTT. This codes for CASSLVGLAANTGELFF.

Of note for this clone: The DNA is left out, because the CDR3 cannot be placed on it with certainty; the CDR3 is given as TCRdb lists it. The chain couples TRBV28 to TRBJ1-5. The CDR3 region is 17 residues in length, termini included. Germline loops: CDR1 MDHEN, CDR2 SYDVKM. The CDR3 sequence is CASSLFLFGRGDQPQHF.

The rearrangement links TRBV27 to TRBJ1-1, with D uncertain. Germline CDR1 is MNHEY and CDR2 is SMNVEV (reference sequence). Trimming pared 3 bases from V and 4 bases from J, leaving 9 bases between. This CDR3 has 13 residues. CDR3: CASSLEAVTEAFF. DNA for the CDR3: TGTGCCAGCAGTTTGGAGGCAGTCACTGAAGCTTTCTTT.

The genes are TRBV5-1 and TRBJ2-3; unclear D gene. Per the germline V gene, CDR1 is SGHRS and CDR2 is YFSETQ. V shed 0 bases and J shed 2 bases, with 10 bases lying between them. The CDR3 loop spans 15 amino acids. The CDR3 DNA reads TGCGCCAGCAGCTTGGCCGGCGACTCCACAGATACGCAGTATTTT. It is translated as CASSLAGDSTDTQYF.